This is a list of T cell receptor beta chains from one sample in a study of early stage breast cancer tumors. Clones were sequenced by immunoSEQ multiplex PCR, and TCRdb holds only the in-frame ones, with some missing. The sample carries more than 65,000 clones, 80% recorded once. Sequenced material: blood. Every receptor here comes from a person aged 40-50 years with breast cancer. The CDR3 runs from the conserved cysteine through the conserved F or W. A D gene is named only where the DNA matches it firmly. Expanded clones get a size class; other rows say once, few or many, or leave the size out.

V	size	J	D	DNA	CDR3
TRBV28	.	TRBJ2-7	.	TGTGCCAGCAGTTCTATAGCGCTCCCCTCGAACGGGCAGTACTTC	CASSSIALPSNGQYF
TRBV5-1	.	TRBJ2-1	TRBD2	TGCGCCAGCAGCGCGGGACTAGCGGGAGAATATGAGCAGTTCTTC	CASSAGLAGEYEQFF
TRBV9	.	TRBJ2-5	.	TGTGCCAGCAGCCCCATGGGACAATTAGAGACCCAGTACTTC	CASSPMGQLETQYF
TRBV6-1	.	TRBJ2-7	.	TGTGCCAGCAGTGAACCTGAAGGGACATTCCGCTACGAGCAGTACTTC	CASSEPEGTFRYEQYF
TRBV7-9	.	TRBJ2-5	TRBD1	TGTGCCAGCAGCTTATGGGACAGGCGCCCTGGGGCCCAGTACTTC	CASSLWDRRPGAQYF
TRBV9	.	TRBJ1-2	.	TGTGCCAGCAGCCCTGGGATAGGGGATAACTATGGCTACACCTTC	CASSPGIGDNYGYTF
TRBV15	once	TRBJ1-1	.	TGTGCCACCAGCAGAGCCGTGAACACTGAAGCTTTCTTT	CATSRAVNTEAFF
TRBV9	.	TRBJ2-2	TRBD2	TGTGCCAGCAGCGGGGGACTAGCGGCGAACACCGGGGAGCTGTTTTTT	CASSGGLAANTGELFF
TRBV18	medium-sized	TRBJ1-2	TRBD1	TGTGCCAGCTCACCACGACAGGGTGAAGGCTACACCTTC	CASSPRQGEGYTF
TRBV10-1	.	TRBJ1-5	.	TGCGCCAGCAGTGTTTTCTCAGGGAGGAGACAGCCCCAGCATTTT	CASSVFSGRRQPQHF
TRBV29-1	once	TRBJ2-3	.	TGCAGCGCCCCGGGACAAAATACGCAGTATTTT	CSAPGQNTQYF